Detailed here is one T cell receptor (beta chain). The antigen is unknown. V lost 7 bases and J lost 0; bases outside the gene matches: 8. The CDR3 is 16 amino acids. Genomic DNA provided the template from which TCR beta VDJ and CDR3 profiles were obtained. TCRdb fed the reads into MiXCR, producing one record per CDR3 protein. The sample lists under 500,000 distinct CDR3 sequences, more than 25% seen once, with 0.7% to 1% in the top ten. The data were obtained in a study of CD8+CD57+ T cells in acquired aplastic anemia. On the study more broadly: Yields of DNA that came from sorted CD4+ and CD8+ cells averaged roughly 3.2 ug.

For sequencing, patients were chosen who had shown expansion of CD8+CD57+ cells by flow cytometry. Every patient presented with severe acquired aplastic anemia. Overall study results and limits: CD8+ Simpson's diversity showed no significant patient-control difference. About 30 CD8+ CDR3 sequences occurred in both the patients and the controls.

The sequence was obtained from a human donor with aplastic anemia. The sample taken for sequencing was sorted CD4+, CD8+, or CD8+CD57+ T cells (not recorded which) from PBMCs. The chain employs TRBV12-3 or TRBV12-4 and TRBJ1-2, with 10 bases fitting TRBD1. The CDR3 region is CASTRDRGTANYGYTF. The DNA for the CDR3 is TGTGCCAGCACCCGGGACAGGGGTACAGCTAACTATGGCTACACCTTC.